Presented here are 8 T cell receptor beta chains from one specimen sequenced in a study of spatial heterogeneity in lung cancer. TCRdb re-called the 5' RACE reads with MiXCR, one entry per CDR3 protein. The sample consists of 1,500 to 2,000 distinct CDR3 sequences, 24% of them appearing once. Time point denoted: sample taken at primary tumor resection. The input for sequencing was normal lung tissue next to the tumor, taken at surgery. The receptor set was obtained from a male donor with early-stage non-small cell lung cancer.

This clonotype is judged medium-sized. V usage is TRBV6-5 and J usage is TRBJ2-1; 9 bases match TRBD1. The CDR3 sequence is 16 residues long. Germline V gene lookup returns CDR1 MNHEY and CDR2 SVGAGI. With V trimmed by 4 bases and J by 3 bases, 7 bases remained unmatched. The CDR3 reads CASSWDRDPFYNEQFF. CDR3 nucleotide sequence: TGTGCCAGCAGTTGGGACAGGGACCCCTTCTACAATGAGCAGTTCTTC.

This clonotype was seen a few times. The rearrangement joins TRBV12-3 or TRBV12-4 to TRBJ2-7; D is uncertain. This CDR3 is 12 amino acids long. Trimming removed 2 bases from V and 1 base from J, with 3 bases in between. CDR3 DNA sequence: TGTGCCAGCAGTTTAACGTCCTACGAGCAGTACTTC. It yields the protein CASSLTSYEQYF.

This clonotype appeared a few times. The V call is TRBV2, the J call TRBJ2-3; the D gene is possibly TRBD1 (6 bases). V lost 3 bases, J lost 3 bases, and 7 bases lay in between. CDR1 SNHLY and CDR2 FYNNEI come from the germline V gene. The CDR3 length is 13 residues. This CDR3 is CASSDRGTDTQYF. For the CDR3, the DNA is TGTGCCAGCAGTGACAGGGGAACAGATACGCAGTATTTT.

This clonotype was recorded a few times. This chain uses TRBV2 with TRBJ1-2; D call uncertain. Trimming left V 1 base short and J 3 bases short, with 3 bases between. CDR3 size: 12 residues. Per germline, CDR1 SNHLY and CDR2 FYNNEI. CDR3 in amino acids: CASSEVHYGYTF. The CDR3 region has the DNA TGTGCCAGCAGTGAAGTACACTATGGCTACACCTTC.

The rearrangement links TRBV16 to TRBJ2-4, with a possible D match to TRBD2 (5 bases). Germline CDR1 and CDR2: KGHSY and FQNENV. Trimming took off 3 bases at V and 7 bases at J, with 19 bases between the two ends. The CDR3 has 16 amino acids. In DNA, the CDR3 is TGTGCCAGCAGCCACTCCTTCAGCGAGGGCAGGAACATTCAGTACTTC. Encoded protein: CASSHSFSEGRNIQYF.

This clonotype showed up just a few times. V is TRBV20-1 and J is TRBJ1-1; possibly TRBD1 for D (5 bases). This CDR3 spans 13 amino acids. Germline V gives CDR1 DFQATT, CDR2 SNEGSKA (reference sequence). V lost 3 bases and J 4 bases, leaving 12 bases between the germline ends. The CDR3, as DNA: TGCAGTGCTAGTCGAGGGGAGGGCACTGAAGCTTTCTTT. This codes for CSASRGEGTEAFF.

The chain couples TRBV6-5 to TRBJ2-5, with D tentatively TRBD2 (6 bases). This CDR3 region has 15 residues. The germline gives CDR1 MNHEY, CDR2 SVGAGI. V was clipped by 2 bases and J by 5 bases, with 15 bases between them. The DNA for the CDR3 is TGTGCCAGCAGTTACGGGAGACTAGGGAGCGAGACCCAGTACTTC. Its translation: CASSYGRLGSETQYF.

This clonotype has only a few counts. This sequence joins TRBV30 and TRBJ2-7; no definite D call. Germline V gives CDR1 GTSNPN, CDR2 SVGIG (reference sequence). Trimming removed 0 bases at V and 4 bases at J, with 7 bases between. This CDR3 contains 12 residues. CDR3 DNA sequence: TGTGCCTGGAGTGTATTGGGGTACGAGCAGTACTTC. Its protein is CAWSVLGYEQYF.